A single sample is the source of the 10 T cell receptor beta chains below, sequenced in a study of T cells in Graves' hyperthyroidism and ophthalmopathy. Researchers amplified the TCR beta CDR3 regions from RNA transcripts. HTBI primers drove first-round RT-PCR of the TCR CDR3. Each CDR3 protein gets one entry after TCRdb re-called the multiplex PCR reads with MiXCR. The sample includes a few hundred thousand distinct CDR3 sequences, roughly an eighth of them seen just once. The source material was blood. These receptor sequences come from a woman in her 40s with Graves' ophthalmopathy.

Here the CDR3 reads CASSLNNGSPLHF. In nucleotides, the CDR3 is TGTGCCAGCAGTTTAAACAACGGTTCACCCCTCCACTTT. This chain uses TRBV12-3 or TRBV12-4 with TRBJ1-6; D unclear. CDR3 length: 13 residues. V lost 2 bases and J lost 9, with 8 bases in between.

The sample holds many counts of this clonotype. CDR3 nucleotides: TGCAGTGCTAGGACTAGCGGGACCTACAATGAGCAGTTCTTC. This gives the protein CSARTSGTYNEQFF. The gene calls are TRBV20-1 and TRBJ2-1; 11 bases map to TRBD2. The CDR3 is made up of 14 amino acids. Germline values: CDR1 DFQATT, CDR2 SNEGSKA (reference sequence). J lost 2 bases, V lost 3 bases, and 0 bases had no gene match.

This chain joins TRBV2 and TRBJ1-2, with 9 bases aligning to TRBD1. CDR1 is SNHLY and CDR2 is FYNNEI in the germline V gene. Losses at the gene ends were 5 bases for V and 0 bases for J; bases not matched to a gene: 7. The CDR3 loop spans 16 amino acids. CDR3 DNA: TGTGCCAGCAGTACCCCGGGACAGGGAGCTAACTATGGCTACACCTTC. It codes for CASSTPGQGANYGYTF.

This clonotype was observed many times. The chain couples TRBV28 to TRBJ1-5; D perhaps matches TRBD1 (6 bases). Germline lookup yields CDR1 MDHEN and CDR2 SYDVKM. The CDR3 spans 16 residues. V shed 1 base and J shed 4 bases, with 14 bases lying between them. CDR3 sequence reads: CASSLSRTVPNQPQHF. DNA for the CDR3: TGTGCCAGCAGTTTATCCCGGACAGTTCCTAATCAGCCCCAGCATTTT.

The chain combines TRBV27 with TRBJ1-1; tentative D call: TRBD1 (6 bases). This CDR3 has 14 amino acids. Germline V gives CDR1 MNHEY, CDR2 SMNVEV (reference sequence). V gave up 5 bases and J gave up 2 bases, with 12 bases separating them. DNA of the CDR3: TGTGCCAGCAGTGCCTACAGGGAAAACACTGAAGCTTTCTTT. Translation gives CASSAYRENTEAFF.

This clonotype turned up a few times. The CDR3 DNA sequence: TGTGCCAGCAGCTTTAACGTGGGCTCCTACGAGCAGTACTTC. It encodes CASSFNVGSYEQYF. V is TRBV11-2 and J is TRBJ2-7; D uncertain. The germline CDR1 and CDR2 sequences are SGHAT and FQNNGV. This CDR3 comprises 14 residues. V was clipped by 3 bases and J by 0 bases, with 9 bases between them.

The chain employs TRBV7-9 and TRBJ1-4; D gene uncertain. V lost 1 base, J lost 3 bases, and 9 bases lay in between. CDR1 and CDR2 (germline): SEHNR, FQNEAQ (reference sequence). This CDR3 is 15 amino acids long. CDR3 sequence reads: CASSLDGGSNEKLFF. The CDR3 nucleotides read TGTGCCAGCAGCTTAGATGGCGGGTCTAATGAAAAACTGTTTTTT.

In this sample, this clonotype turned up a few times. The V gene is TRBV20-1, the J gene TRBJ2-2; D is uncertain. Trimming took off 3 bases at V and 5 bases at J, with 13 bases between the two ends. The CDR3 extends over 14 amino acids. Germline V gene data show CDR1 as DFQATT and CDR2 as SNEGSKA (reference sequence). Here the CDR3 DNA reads TGCAGTGCTAGGCCCGCGTATGGGACCGGGGAGCTGTTTTTT. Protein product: CSARPAYGTGELFF.

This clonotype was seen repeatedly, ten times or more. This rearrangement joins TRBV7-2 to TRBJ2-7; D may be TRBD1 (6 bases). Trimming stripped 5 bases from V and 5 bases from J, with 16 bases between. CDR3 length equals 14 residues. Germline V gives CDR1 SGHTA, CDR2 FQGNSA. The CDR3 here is CASSQQGSPHEQYF. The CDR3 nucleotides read TGTGCCAGCAGCCAACAGGGCTCCCCCCACGAGCAGTACTTC. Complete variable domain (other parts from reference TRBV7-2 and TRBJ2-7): GAGVSQSPSNKVTEKGKDVELRCDPISGHTALYWYRQSLGQGLEFLIYFQGNSAPDKSGLPSDRFSAERTGGSVSTLTIQRTQQEDSAVYLCASSQQGSPHEQYFGPGTRLTVT.

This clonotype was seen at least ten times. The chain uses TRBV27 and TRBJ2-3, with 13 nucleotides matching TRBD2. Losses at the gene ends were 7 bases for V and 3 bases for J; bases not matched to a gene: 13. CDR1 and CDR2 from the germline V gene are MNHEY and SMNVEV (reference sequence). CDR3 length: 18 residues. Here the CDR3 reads CASTLRGGLAGRTDTQYF. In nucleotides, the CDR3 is TGTGCCAGCACCCTTAGAGGGGGACTAGCGGGAAGGACAGATACGCAGTATTTT.